The rows below give T cell receptor beta chains drawn from one sample of a study of CD8 T cells in Susac syndrome. TCRdb passed the immunoSEQ multiplex PCR reads through MiXCR, listing each CDR3 protein once. The sample lists more than 65,000 distinct CDR3 sequences, 95% occurring once. Sequencing was carried out using CD8+ T cells from PBMCs. These receptors originate from a human donor in good health. CDR3s leave out the opening cysteine and the closing phenylalanine or tryptophan. A D gene is named only where the DNA matches it firmly. Clone size is stated in some rows and not others, as once, few, many or a class when expanded.

CDR3 protein	J gene	clone size	V gene	D gene
ASSLGQDNSPLH	TRBJ1-6	NA	TRBV7-9	NA
SVWKDYGYT	TRBJ1-2	NA	TRBV29-1	NA
ASSPGTATGANVLT	TRBJ2-6	NA	TRBV7-9	TRBD1
ASSPRGGDSYNEQF	TRBJ2-1	NA	TRBV9	TRBD2
ASRNRDSVHEQY	TRBJ2-7	NA	TRBV5-4	TRBD1
ASSTTGNEQY	TRBJ2-7	NA	TRBV12-3/TRBV12-4	TRBD1
ASRQVPGELF	TRBJ2-2	NA	TRBV27	NA
ASSFGYSEQY	TRBJ2-7	NA	TRBV28	NA
ASSLEPAGYNEQF	TRBJ2-1	NA	TRBV7-8	TRBD2
ASARGQLGTGELF	TRBJ2-2	NA	TRBV27	NA
AIIDGANEQY	TRBJ2-7	once	TRBV10-3	NA